This T cell receptor (beta chain) was retrieved from a study of T cell repertoires in aging, cancer and after chemotherapy. About the study: Paired samples before and after chemotherapy came from glioblastoma patients receiving temozolomide-based therapy.

Study-level findings and limits: Loss of evenness, beyond lost richness, contributed to age-related TCR diversity decline in cancer patients. Across the chemotherapy interval, each cancer cohort showed higher median generation probability, suggesting thymic rebound.

Multiplex touch-down PCR with TRB-A/B primers amplified rearranged V-D-J TRB sequences. TCRdb ran MiXCR on the multiplex PCR reads and lists one entry per CDR3 protein. The sample yields roughly 1,600 distinct CDR3 sequences, more than 20% seen once. The template was genomic DNA from peripheral blood, not RNA. This clonotype rates as medium-sized. The antigen remains undetermined. Unmatched junction bases numbered 4, after V lost 1 base and J lost 3 bases. The CDR3 sequence is 16 residues long. Germline CDR1 is SGHTA and CDR2 is FQGNSA. The V gene is TRBV7-2, the J gene TRBJ2-1; TRBD2 matches at 9 bases. The TCR sequence derives from a human donor with a solid tumor. Input material: blood. The DNA for the CDR3 is TGTGCCAGCAGCTTAGTCCGACTAGCGGTCTACAATGAGCAGTTCTTC. Translated, it gives CASSLVRLAVYNEQFF.